This T cell receptor (beta chain) was identified during a study of metastatic and nonmetastatic thyroid tumors. As for the study in general: Malignant and benign thyroid patients had repertoires compared in peripheral blood and tumor or nodule tissue.

TCRdb redid the clone calls on the PCR reads using MiXCR. The table has roughly 83,000 clones, under 15% seen once. Each patient came to thyroid surgery without any prior treatment (of any kind). V lost 3 bases and J lost 2; bases outside the gene matches: 13. In germline, CDR1 is SGHNT, CDR2 YYREEE (reference sequence). CDR3 length: 18 residues. The origin of this receptor is a female donor with papillary thyroid cancer or a benign thyroid nodule (not recorded which). Some clones in this sample may be carry-over from other donors' samples. What was sequenced was blood. The genes are TRBV5-4 and TRBJ2-4; TRBD2 agrees at 8 bases. CDR3 coding DNA: TGTGCCAGCAGCTCGGGGGGGTCGGCGGAAATATCCAAAAACATTCAGTACTTC. Its protein product is CASSSGGSAEISKNIQYF.